The clone carrying this T cell receptor beta chain was seen at least ten times. The data were obtained in a study of human T cells and chemical hapten exposure. TCRdb called the RACE reads again in MiXCR, with one record for every CDR3 protein. The sample consists of under 400,000 distinct CDR3 sequences, 5.1% of them appearing once. The time point here: pre-sensitization, week 0. Treatment noted: therapeutic diphenylcyclopropenone sensitization with weekly scalp DPC. CDR1 PRHDT and CDR2 FYEKMQ come from the germline V gene (reference sequence). The CDR3 totals 17 residues. The ends lost 4 bases at V and 2 bases at J; junction bases unmatched: 13.

The J gene is TRBJ2-7, the V gene TRBV13; TRBD2 aligns across 8 bases. The specimen was whole blood, collected in connection with sensitization to the hapten diphenylcyclopropenone (DPC). The TCR sequence derives from a woman aged 50 to 60 with alopecia areata. Some clones in this sample may be carry-over from other donors' samples. In nucleotides, the CDR3 is TGTGCCAGCAGCTCGAAACCCACGGGACTAGTTGCCTACGAGCAGTACTTC. This gives the protein CASSSKPTGLVAYEQYF.